This is a list of T cell receptor beta chains from one sample in a study of blood T cell repertoires in COVID-19. The protocol was immunoSEQ multiplex PCR, while the TCRdb copy is restricted to in-frame clones and leaves out a portion. The sample holds under 150,000 clones, approximately 88% seen once. What was sequenced was peripheral blood. The receptors stem from a man between 65 and 80 years old with active COVID-19. The conserved cysteine and the conserved F or W are not part of the CDR3 here. Fields, in order: J gene, V gene, CDR3 protein.

J gene: TRBJ2-7; V gene: TRBV27; CDR3 protein: ASSLTGVGGRYEQY
J gene: TRBJ2-7; V gene: TRBV4-2; CDR3 protein: ASSQDLSSYEQY
J gene: TRBJ2-6; V gene: TRBV5-4; CDR3 protein: ASSLARETVGANVLT
J gene: TRBJ1-4; V gene: TRBV5-1; CDR3 protein: ASSSGQGAEKLF
J gene: TRBJ2-1; V gene: TRBV28; CDR3 protein: ASSYRLADISSYNEQF
J gene: TRBJ1-1; V gene: TRBV29-1; CDR3 protein: SGGPGGRGAF
J gene: TRBJ2-7; V gene: TRBV5-1; CDR3 protein: ASSLDRTVSYEQY
J gene: TRBJ1-2; V gene: TRBV5-1; CDR3 protein: ASSLADFYGYT
J gene: TRBJ2-7; V gene: TRBV27; CDR3 protein: ASSARGQEQY
J gene: TRBJ1-5; V gene: TRBV6-5; CDR3 protein: ASSALRGQPQH
J gene: TRBJ2-7; V gene: TRBV7-2; CDR3 protein: ASSRDYEQY
J gene: TRBJ2-7; V gene: TRBV28; CDR3 protein: ASSLRGLINEQY
J gene: TRBJ2-7; V gene: TRBV7-3; CDR3 protein: ASSFCRRISGDNHEQY
J gene: TRBJ2-7; V gene: TRBV5-1; CDR3 protein: ASSTLLGAYEQY
J gene: TRBJ2-2; V gene: TRBV7-9; CDR3 protein: ASSLSGTEAGELF
J gene: TRBJ1-1; V gene: TRBV28; CDR3 protein: ASRLAGGNAEAF
J gene: TRBJ2-3; V gene: TRBV5-4; CDR3 protein: ASSPRASDTDTQY
J gene: TRBJ2-4; V gene: TRBV7-9; CDR3 protein: ASSASGVLGNIQY
J gene: TRBJ2-7; V gene: TRBV10-3; CDR3 protein: AIGTSGRVVQY
J gene: TRBJ2-1; V gene: TRBV18; CDR3 protein: ASSPPSGRGGEQF
J gene: TRBJ2-1; V gene: TRBV4-2; CDR3 protein: ASSQDLGRGYNEQF
J gene: TRBJ2-5; V gene: TRBV7-9; CDR3 protein: ASSFRTDKETQY
J gene: TRBJ2-3; V gene: TRBV11-2; CDR3 protein: ASSPWTSSTDTQY
J gene: TRBJ2-7; V gene: TRBV27; CDR3 protein: ASSSSGRYEQY
J gene: TRBJ2-7; V gene: TRBV6-5; CDR3 protein: ASSGGRQY
J gene: TRBJ1-1; V gene: TRBV28; CDR3 protein: ASSRQMNTEAF
J gene: TRBJ2-5; V gene: TRBV5-1; CDR3 protein: ASSFRGSGEQETQY
J gene: TRBJ2-7; V gene: TRBV10-3; CDR3 protein: AIRGLADRYEQY
J gene: TRBJ1-4; V gene: TRBV7-6; CDR3 protein: ASSPRGTNEKLF
J gene: TRBJ2-7; V gene: TRBV4-1; CDR3 protein: ASSLGTGRYEQY
J gene: TRBJ2-5; V gene: TRBV7-9; CDR3 protein: ASSLWGGETQY
J gene: TRBJ1-3; V gene: TRBV4-1; CDR3 protein: ASSHDGTAGNTIY
J gene: TRBJ1-1; V gene: TRBV25-1; CDR3 protein: ASRQNTEAF
J gene: TRBJ2-3; V gene: TRBV5-1; CDR3 protein: ASRQGTGTDTQY
J gene: TRBJ2-5; V gene: TRBV7-2; CDR3 protein: ASSPDNQETQY
J gene: TRBJ2-3; V gene: TRBV5-6; CDR3 protein: ASSLLSGIRTDTQY
J gene: TRBJ1-1; V gene: TRBV30; CDR3 protein: AWREPEAF
J gene: TRBJ2-7; V gene: TRBV5-1; CDR3 protein: ASSYGVSYEQY
J gene: TRBJ2-1; V gene: TRBV5-4; CDR3 protein: ASSSFYNEQF
J gene: TRBJ2-7; V gene: TRBV18; CDR3 protein: ASSPPRTSGANTYEQY
J gene: TRBJ2-3; V gene: TRBV7-2; CDR3 protein: ASSVWTSATDTQY
J gene: TRBJ2-7; V gene: TRBV7-2; CDR3 protein: ASSSGRDEQY
J gene: TRBJ1-1; V gene: TRBV2; CDR3 protein: ASSTGGPRAF
J gene: TRBJ1-4; V gene: TRBV5-1; CDR3 protein: ASSFGQGNEKLF
J gene: TRBJ1-2; V gene: TRBV15; CDR3 protein: ATSRDPSYGYT
J gene: TRBJ1-5; V gene: TRBV20-1; CDR3 protein: SASLRTGGLSNQPQH
J gene: TRBJ1-3; V gene: TRBV28; CDR3 protein: ASSLLTGSGNTIY
J gene: TRBJ2-6; V gene: TRBV4-1; CDR3 protein: ASSQGLAGGKGGANVLT
J gene: TRBJ1-4; V gene: TRBV25-1; CDR3 protein: ASSELQGNEKLF
J gene: TRBJ1-2; V gene: TRBV3-1/TRBV3-2; CDR3 protein: ASSQGTGYGYT